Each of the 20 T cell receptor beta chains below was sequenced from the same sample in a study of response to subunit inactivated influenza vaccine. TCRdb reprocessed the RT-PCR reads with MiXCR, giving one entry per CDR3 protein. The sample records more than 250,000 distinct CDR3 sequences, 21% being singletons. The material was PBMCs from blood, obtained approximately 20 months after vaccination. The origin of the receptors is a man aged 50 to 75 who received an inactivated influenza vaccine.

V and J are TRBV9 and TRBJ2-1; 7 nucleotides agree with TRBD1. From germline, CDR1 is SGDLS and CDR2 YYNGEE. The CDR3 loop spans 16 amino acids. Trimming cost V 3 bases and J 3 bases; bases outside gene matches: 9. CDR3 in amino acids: CASSGNRDSRYNEQFF. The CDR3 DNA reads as TGTGCCAGCAGCGGCAACCGGGACAGTCGCTACAATGAGCAGTTCTTC.

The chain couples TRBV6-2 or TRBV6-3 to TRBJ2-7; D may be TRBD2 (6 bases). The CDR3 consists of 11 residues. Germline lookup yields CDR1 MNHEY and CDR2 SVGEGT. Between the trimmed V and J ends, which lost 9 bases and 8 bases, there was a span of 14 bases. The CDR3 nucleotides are TGTGCCAGTAATCAAGGAGGGAAGCAGTACTTC. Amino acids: CASNQGGKQYF.

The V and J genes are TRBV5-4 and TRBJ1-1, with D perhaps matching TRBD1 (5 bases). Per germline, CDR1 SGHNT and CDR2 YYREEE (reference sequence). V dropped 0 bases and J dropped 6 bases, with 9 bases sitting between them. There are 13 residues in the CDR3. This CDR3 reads CASSLGQPPEAFF. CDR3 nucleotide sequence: TGTGCCAGCAGCTTGGGACAGCCACCTGAAGCTTTCTTT.

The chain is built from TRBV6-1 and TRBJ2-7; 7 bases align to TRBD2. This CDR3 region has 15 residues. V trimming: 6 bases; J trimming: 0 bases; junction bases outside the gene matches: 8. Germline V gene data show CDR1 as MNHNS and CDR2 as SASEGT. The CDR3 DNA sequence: TGTGCCAGCAGAAGATCGGGGGGAAGCTCCTACGAGCAGTACTTC. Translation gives CASRRSGGSSYEQYF.

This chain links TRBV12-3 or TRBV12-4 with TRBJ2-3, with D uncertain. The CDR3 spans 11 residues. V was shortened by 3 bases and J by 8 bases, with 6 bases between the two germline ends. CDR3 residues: CASSLTFTQYF. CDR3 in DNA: TGTGCCAGCAGTTTGACGTTTACGCAGTATTTT.

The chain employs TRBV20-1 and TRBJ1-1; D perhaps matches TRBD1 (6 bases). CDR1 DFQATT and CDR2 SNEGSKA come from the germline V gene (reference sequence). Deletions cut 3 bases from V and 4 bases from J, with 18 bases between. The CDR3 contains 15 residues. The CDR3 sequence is CSARFGGPRGTEAFF. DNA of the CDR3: TGCAGTGCTAGGTTCGGGGGGCCTCGAGGCACTGAAGCTTTCTTT.

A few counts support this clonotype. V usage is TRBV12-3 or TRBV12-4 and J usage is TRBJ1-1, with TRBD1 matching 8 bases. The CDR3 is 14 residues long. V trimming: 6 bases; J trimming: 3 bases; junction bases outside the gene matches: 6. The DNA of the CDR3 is TGTGCCAGCAGGCAGACAGGGGAATACACTGAAGCTTTCTTT. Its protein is CASRQTGEYTEAFF.

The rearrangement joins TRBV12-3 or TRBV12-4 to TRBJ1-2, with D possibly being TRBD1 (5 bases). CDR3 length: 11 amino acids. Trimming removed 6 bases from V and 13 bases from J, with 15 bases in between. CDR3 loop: CASSGRGAFTF. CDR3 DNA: TGTGCCAGCAGCGGAAGGGGAGCTTTCACCTTC.

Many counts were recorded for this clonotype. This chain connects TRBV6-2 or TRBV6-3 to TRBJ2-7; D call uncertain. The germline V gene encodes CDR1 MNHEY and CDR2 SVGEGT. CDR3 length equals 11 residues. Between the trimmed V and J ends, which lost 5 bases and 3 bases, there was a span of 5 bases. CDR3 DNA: TGTGCCAGCAGTCAAGACTACGAGCAGTACTTC. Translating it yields CASSQDYEQYF.

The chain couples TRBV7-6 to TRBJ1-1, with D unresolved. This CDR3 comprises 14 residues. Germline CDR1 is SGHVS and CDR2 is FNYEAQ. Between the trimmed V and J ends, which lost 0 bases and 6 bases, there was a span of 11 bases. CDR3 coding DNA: TGTGCCAGCAGCTTAGCTGGGATTGAGGCTGAAGCTTTCTTT. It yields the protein CASSLAGIEAEAFF.

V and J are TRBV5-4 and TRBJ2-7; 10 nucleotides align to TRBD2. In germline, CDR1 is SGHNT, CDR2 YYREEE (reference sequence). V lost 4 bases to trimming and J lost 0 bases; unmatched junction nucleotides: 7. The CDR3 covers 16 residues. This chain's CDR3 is CASSLTGTSASYEQYF. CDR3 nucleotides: TGTGCCAGCAGCCTCACCGGGACTAGCGCCTCCTACGAGCAGTACTTC.

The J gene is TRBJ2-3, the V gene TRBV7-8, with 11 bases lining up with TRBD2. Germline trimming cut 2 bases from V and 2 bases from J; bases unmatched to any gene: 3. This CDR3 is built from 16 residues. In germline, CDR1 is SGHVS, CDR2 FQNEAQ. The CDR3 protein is CASSLRGLADTDTQYF. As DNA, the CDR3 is TGTGCCAGCAGCTTACGGGGACTAGCGGACACAGATACGCAGTATTTT.

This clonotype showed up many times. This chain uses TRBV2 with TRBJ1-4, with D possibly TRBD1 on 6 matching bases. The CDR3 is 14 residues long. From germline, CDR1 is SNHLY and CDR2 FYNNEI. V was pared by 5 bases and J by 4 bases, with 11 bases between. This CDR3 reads CASSLRTVNEKLFF. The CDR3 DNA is TGTGCCAGCAGTCTCCGGACAGTTAATGAAAAACTGTTTTTT. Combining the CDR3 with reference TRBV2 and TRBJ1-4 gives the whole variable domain EPEVTQTPSHQVTQMGQEVILRCVPISNHLYFYWYRQILGQKVEFLVSFYNNEISEKSEIFDDQFSVERPDGSNFTLKIRSTKLEDSAMYFCASSLRTVNEKLFFGSGTQLSVL.

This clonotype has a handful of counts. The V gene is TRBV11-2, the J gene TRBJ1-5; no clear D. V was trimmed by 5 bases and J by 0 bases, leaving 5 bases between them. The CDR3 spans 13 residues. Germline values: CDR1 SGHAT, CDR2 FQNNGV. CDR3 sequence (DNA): TGTGCCAGCAGCAAAAATAGCAATCAGCCCCAGCATTTT. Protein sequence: CASSKNSNQPQHF.

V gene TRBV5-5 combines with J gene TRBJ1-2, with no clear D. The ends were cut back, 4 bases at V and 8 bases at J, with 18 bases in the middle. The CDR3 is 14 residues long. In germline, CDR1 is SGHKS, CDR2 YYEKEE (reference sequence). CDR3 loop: CASSHSFLKGGYTF. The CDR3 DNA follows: TGTGCCAGCAGCCACTCATTCCTTAAAGGGGGCTACACCTTC.

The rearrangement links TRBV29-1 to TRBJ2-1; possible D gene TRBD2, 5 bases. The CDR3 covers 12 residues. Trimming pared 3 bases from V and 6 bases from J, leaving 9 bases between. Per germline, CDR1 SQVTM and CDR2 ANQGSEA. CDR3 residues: CSVDPGSNEQFF. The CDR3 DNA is TGCAGCGTTGACCCGGGAAGCAATGAGCAGTTCTTC.

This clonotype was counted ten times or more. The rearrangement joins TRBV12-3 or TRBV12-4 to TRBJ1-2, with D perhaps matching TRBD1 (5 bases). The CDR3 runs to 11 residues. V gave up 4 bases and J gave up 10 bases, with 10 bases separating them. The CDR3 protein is CASSSGGFYTF. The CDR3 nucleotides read TGTGCCAGCAGTTCCGGGGGGTTCTACACCTTC.

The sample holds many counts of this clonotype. This CDR3 reads CASSRDGINQPQHF. CDR3 in DNA: TGTGCCAGCAGCCGGGACGGAATCAATCAGCCCCAGCATTTT. The V and J genes are TRBV7-2 and TRBJ1-5, with a possible D match to TRBD1 (5 bases). This CDR3 comprises 14 residues. From germline, CDR1 is SGHTA and CDR2 FQGNSA. V was shortened by 5 bases and J by 3 bases, with 11 bases between the two germline ends.

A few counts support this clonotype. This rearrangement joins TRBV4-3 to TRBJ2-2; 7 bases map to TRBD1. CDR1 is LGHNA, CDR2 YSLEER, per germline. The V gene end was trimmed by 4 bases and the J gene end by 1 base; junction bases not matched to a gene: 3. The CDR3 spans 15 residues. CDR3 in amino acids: CASSPDRMNTGELFF. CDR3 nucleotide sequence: TGCGCCAGCAGCCCGGACAGGATGAACACCGGGGAGCTGTTTTTT.

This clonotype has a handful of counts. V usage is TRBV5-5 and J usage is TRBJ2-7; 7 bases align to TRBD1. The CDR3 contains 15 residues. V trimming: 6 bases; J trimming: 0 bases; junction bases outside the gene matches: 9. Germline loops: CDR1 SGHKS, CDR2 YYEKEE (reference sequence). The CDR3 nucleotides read TGTGCCAGCACCCCCGGACAGGTTGTCTCCTACGAGCAGTACTTC. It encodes CASTPGQVVSYEQYF.